The 19 T cell receptor beta chains listed next were all sequenced from one sample in a study of beta chain features in type 1 diabetes. The sequenced template was cDNA made from the entire isolated RNA. The assay was immunoSEQ multiplex PCR, and TCRdb's table has in-frame clones only and misses some. The data hold roughly 230,000 clones, with over 9.5% observed a single time. The sequenced material came from naive CD4+ T cells from blood. Receptor source: a woman between 18 and 29 years old in good health.

The rearrangement joins TRBV27 to TRBJ2-7; 12 positions agree with TRBD1. This CDR3 has 15 amino acids. Per germline, CDR1 MNHEY and CDR2 SMNVEV (reference sequence). The V gene end was trimmed by 3 bases and the J gene end by 5 bases; junction bases not matched to a gene: 5. The CDR3 DNA sequence: TGTGCCAGCAGTTTCCCGGGACAGGGGGCGGACGAGCAGTACTTC. This sequence encodes CASSFPGQGADEQYF.

The J gene is TRBJ1-1, the V gene TRBV5-4, with a weak D call TRBD1 (6 bases). V was pared by 4 bases and J by 0 bases, with 10 bases between. The CDR3 spans 14 residues. CDR1 and CDR2 (germline): SGHNT, YYREEE (reference sequence). The CDR3 protein is CASSADSMNTEAFF. CDR3 coding DNA: TGTGCCAGCAGCGCGGACAGTATGAACACTGAAGCTTTCTTT. The variable domain in full, with the rest retrieved from reference TRBV5-4 and TRBJ1-1, is ETGVTQSPTHLIKTRGQQVTLRCSSQSGHNTVSWYQQALGQGPQFIFQYYREEENGRGNFPPRFSGLQFPNYSSELNVNALELDDSALYLCASSADSMNTEAFFGQGTRLTVV.

This chain uses TRBV7-3 with TRBJ2-1, with TRBD2 matching 7 bases. The CDR3 runs 17 residues. Germline values: CDR1 SGHTA, CDR2 FQGTGA. V lost 5 bases, J lost 1 base, and 11 bases stayed unmatched. This CDR3 reads CASSQVQRGGSYNEQFF. CDR3 in DNA: TGTGCCAGCAGCCAGGTACAGCGGGGAGGGTCCTACAATGAGCAGTTCTTC.

This chain joins TRBV19 and TRBJ2-3, with 9 bases fitting TRBD1. CDR1 LNHDA and CDR2 SQIVND come from the germline V gene (reference sequence). The V and J ends lost 5 bases and 4 bases, in that order; junction bases with no gene match: 7. The CDR3 spans 15 residues. The CDR3 loop reads CASSPRTGVPDTQYF. DNA for the CDR3: TGTGCCAGTAGTCCCAGGACAGGGGTTCCAGATACGCAGTATTTT.

Many counts were recorded for this clone. J is TRBJ2-4 and V is TRBV7-2; D is possibly TRBD2 (6 bases). V lost 6 bases, J lost 2 bases, and 17 bases lay in between. Per germline, CDR1 SGHTA and CDR2 FQGNSA. This CDR3 is 16 amino acids long. The CDR3 DNA sequence: TGTGCCAGCAGTCGCCCGGGGGTTCCGTCCAAAAACATTCAGTACTTC. It encodes CASSRPGVPSKNIQYF. Full variable domain (outside the CDR3, taken from reference TRBV7-2 and TRBJ2-4): GAGVSQSPSNKVTEKGKDVELRCDPISGHTALYWYRQSLGQGLEFLIYFQGNSAPDKSGLPSDRFSAERTGGSVSTLTIQRTQQEDSAVYLCASSRPGVPSKNIQYFGAGTRLSVL.

V is TRBV9 and J is TRBJ2-5, with 10 bases matching TRBD1. The J call is doubtful: the DNA matches TRBJ2-7 better. The CDR3 totals 13 residues. The germline gives CDR1 SGDLS, CDR2 YYNGEE. The CDR3: CASSIRTGGEQYF. As DNA, the CDR3 is TGTGCCAGCAGCATTAGGACAGGGGGCGAGCAGTACTTC.

This clone was observed a few times. The J gene is TRBJ2-1, the V gene TRBV29-1; 8 positions match TRBD1. Germline loops: CDR1 SQVTM, CDR2 ANQGSEA. The CDR3 runs to 18 residues. V was clipped by 0 bases and J by 5 bases; unmatched bases: 15. The CDR3 loop is CSVEDRQGPLLWDNEQFF. For the CDR3, the DNA is TGCAGCGTTGAAGATCGACAGGGGCCCCTTCTTTGGGACAATGAGCAGTTCTTC.

The chain carries TRBV5-1 and TRBJ1-3, with D perhaps TRBD1 (6 bases). Trimming took off 4 bases at V and 0 bases at J, with 8 bases between the two ends. Germline CDR1 and CDR2: SGHRS and YFSETQ. CDR3 size: 14 residues. CDR3: CASSPGVSGNTIYF. In nucleotides, the CDR3 is TGCGCCAGCAGCCCAGGGGTCTCTGGAAACACCATATATTTT.

In its sample, this clone was seen a few times. V usage is TRBV2 and J usage is TRBJ2-3, with D possibly TRBD1 on 5 matching bases. This CDR3 spans 16 amino acids. Trimming shortened V by 3 bases and J by 1 base, and 14 bases separated the two germline ends. CDR1 and CDR2 from the germline V gene are SNHLY and FYNNEI. The CDR3 DNA reads as TGTGCCAGCAGTGAGGGCCAGGGCGTCCGCACAGATACGCAGTATTTT. It encodes CASSEGQGVRTDTQYF.

This clone turned up a few times. The sample has other DNA sequences that encode this CDR3 too. The rearrangement links TRBV6-5 to TRBJ1-5; D call uncertain. The CDR3 has 14 amino acids. The germline V and J ends were trimmed by 0 bases and 2 bases, with 5 bases remaining between them. Looked up from germline, CDR1 is MNHEY and CDR2 is SVGAGI. Written as DNA, the CDR3 is TGTGCCAGCAGTTACTCTTCGGGCAATCAGCCCCAGCATTTT. It codes for CASSYSSGNQPQHF.

V gene TRBV7-2 combines with J gene TRBJ1-2; 7 nucleotides align to TRBD1. Per germline, CDR1 SGHTA and CDR2 FQGNSA. The CDR3 spans 15 residues. Trimming removed 3 bases from V and 2 bases from J; junction bases left unmatched: 6. The CDR3 DNA follows: TGTGCCAGCAGCTTCAGACAGGGTTTAAACTATGGCTACACCTTC. Translated, it gives CASSFRQGLNYGYTF.

This clone occurred a few times. The chain combines TRBV5-1 with TRBJ1-2; 10 nucleotides align to TRBD1. V was clipped by 5 bases and J by 10 bases; unmatched bases: 8. The CDR3 contains 13 residues. Germline loops: CDR1 SGHRS, CDR2 YFSETQ. The CDR3 here is CASSQYGTGDYTF. CDR3 in DNA: TGCGCCAGCAGTCAATACGGGACAGGGGACTACACCTTC.

The chain is built from TRBV18 and TRBJ1-4; D gene uncertain. The CDR3 loop spans 16 amino acids. Trimming took 2 bases from V and 0 from J, leaving 10 bases between them. Germline values: CDR1 KGHSH, CDR2 LQKENI. CDR3 coding DNA: TGTGCCAGCTCACCAAGAAACAGTGCAACTAATGAAAAACTGTTTTTT. This sequence encodes CASSPRNSATNEKLFF.

The sample holds a few counts of this clone. The gene calls are TRBV19 and TRBJ2-2; D is unclear. Germline V gene data show CDR1 as LNHDA and CDR2 as SQIVND (reference sequence). V was trimmed by 3 bases and J by 7 bases, leaving 3 bases between them. This CDR3 region has 11 residues. CDR3 in amino acids: CASSIGGELFF. The CDR3 DNA sequence: TGTGCCAGTAGTATCGGCGGGGAGCTGTTTTTT.

V usage is TRBV30 and J usage is TRBJ2-3; 10 nucleotides align to TRBD2. V lost 2 bases to trimming and J lost 1 base; unmatched junction nucleotides: 6. The CDR3 spans 16 residues. The germline CDR1 and CDR2 sequences are GTSNPN and SVGIG (reference sequence). The CDR3 loop is CAWSSRLAGGTDTQYF. CDR3 nucleotides: TGTGCCTGGAGTAGTCGGCTAGCGGGGGGCACAGATACGCAGTATTTT.

There are a few counts of this clone. The chain employs TRBV5-1 and TRBJ2-2, with 9 bases aligning to TRBD1. The CDR3 loop spans 15 amino acids. CDR1 is SGHRS, CDR2 YFSETQ, per germline. V gave up 4 bases and J gave up 1 base; unmatched junction bases: 2. The CDR3 coding sequence is TGCGCCAGCAGCCCGGGACAGGGGAACACCGGGGAGCTGTTTTTT. Translation gives CASSPGQGNTGELFF.

This clone was recorded a few times. Other DNA sequences in this sample translate to the same CDR3. This chain uses TRBV19 with TRBJ2-7, with TRBD2 matching over 10 bases. Trimming took 6 bases from V and 2 from J; bases not matched to a gene: 4. This CDR3 has 14 amino acids. Looked up from germline, CDR1 is LNHDA and CDR2 is SQIVND (reference sequence). The CDR3 nucleotides are TGTGCCAGTAGCAGGACTAGCGGACCCTACGAGCAGTACTTC. It yields the protein CASSRTSGPYEQYF.

This clone was seen more than once but under ten times. The J gene is TRBJ1-4, the V gene TRBV7-9, with D possibly matching TRBD1 (5 bases). Germline assignment: CDR1 SEHNR and CDR2 FQNEAQ (reference sequence). Trimming shortened V by 3 bases and J by 0 bases, and 5 bases separated the two germline ends. This CDR3 has 14 residues. CDR3 nucleotide sequence: TGTGCCAGCAGCTTCAGGGCAACTAATGAAAAACTGTTTTTT. Translating gives CASSFRATNEKLFF.

This clone was counted between two and nine times. This chain links TRBV2 with TRBJ2-5, with a weak D call TRBD2 (5 bases). Germline V gene data show CDR1 as SNHLY and CDR2 as FYNNEI. V was clipped by 6 bases and J by 5 bases, with 13 bases between them. The CDR3 is made up of 13 amino acids. The CDR3, as DNA: TGTGCCAGCAGCGTAGAGACTACGGAGACCCAGTACTTC. Its translation: CASSVETTETQYF.